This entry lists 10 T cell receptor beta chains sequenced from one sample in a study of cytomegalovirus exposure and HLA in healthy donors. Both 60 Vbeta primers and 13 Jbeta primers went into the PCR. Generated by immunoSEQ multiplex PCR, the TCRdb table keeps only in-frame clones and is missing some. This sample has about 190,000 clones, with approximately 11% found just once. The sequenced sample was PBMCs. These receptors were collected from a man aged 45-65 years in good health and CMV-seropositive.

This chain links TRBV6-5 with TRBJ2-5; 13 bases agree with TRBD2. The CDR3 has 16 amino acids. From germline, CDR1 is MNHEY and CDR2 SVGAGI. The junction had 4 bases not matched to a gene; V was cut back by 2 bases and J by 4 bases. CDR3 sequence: CASSYRGLAGVETQYF. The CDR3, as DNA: TGTGCCAGCAGTTACAGAGGACTAGCGGGGGTAGAGACCCAGTACTTC.

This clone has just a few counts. DNA of the CDR3: TGTGCCACCAGCAGAGACCGATTCGAGGGAACCCTCCACTTT. Protein product: CATSRDRFEGTLHF. The chain links TRBV15 to TRBJ1-6, with D unclear. CDR3 length equals 14 residues. Germline assignment: CDR1 LNHNV and CDR2 YYDKDF (reference sequence). Trimming removed 0 bases at V and 14 bases at J, with 14 bases between.

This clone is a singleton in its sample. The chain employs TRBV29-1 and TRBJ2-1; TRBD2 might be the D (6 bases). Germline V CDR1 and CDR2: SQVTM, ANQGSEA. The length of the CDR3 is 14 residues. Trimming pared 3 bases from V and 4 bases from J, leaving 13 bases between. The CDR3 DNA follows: TGCAGCGTTGATTGGCGGGGTCTTTACAATGAGCAGTTCTTC. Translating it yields CSVDWRGLYNEQFF.

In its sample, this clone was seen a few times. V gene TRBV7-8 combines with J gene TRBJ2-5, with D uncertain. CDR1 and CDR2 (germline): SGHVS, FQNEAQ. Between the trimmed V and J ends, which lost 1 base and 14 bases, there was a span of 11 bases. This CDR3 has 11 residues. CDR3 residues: CASSLGPLDYF. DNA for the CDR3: TGTGCCAGCAGCTTAGGGCCCCTCGATTACTTC.

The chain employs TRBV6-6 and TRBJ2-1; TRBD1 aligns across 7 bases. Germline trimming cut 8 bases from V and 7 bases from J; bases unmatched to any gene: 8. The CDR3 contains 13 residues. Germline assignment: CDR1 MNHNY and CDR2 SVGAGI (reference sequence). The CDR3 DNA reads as TGTGCCAGCCTTGGGACAGAGACGAATGAGCAGTTCTTC. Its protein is CASLGTETNEQFF.

Written as DNA, the CDR3 is TGTGCCAGCAGCGAACGGAGTGGCAGCGCGATCTCCTACAATGAGCAGTTCTTC. Amino acids: CASSERSGSAISYNEQFF. V and J are TRBV6-1 and TRBJ2-1, with D uncertain. Germline-derived CDR1 and CDR2 are MNHNS and SASEGT. The CDR3 runs 18 residues. The V and J ends lost 6 bases and 0 bases respectively, with 21 bases between them.

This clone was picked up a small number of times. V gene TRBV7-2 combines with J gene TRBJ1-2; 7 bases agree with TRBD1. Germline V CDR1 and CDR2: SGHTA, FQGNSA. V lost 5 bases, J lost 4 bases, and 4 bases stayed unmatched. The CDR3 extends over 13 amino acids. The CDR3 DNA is TGTGCCAGCAGCCAGGCAGGGGGCTATGGCTACACCTTC. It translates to CASSQAGGYGYTF.

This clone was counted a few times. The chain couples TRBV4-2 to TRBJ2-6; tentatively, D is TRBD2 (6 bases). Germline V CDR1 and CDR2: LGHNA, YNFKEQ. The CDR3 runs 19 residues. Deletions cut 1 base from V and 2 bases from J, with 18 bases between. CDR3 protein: CASSQAVRTRGTGANVLTF. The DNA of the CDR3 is TGTGCCAGCAGCCAAGCCGTCAGGACCCGGGGGACTGGGGCCAACGTCCTGACTTTC.

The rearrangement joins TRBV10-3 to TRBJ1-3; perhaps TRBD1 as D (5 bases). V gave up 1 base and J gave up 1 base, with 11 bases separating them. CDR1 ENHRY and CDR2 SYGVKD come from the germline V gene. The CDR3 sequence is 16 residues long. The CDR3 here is CAISELGPRSGNTIYF. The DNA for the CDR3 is TGTGCCATCAGTGAGTTGGGGCCTCGTTCTGGAAACACCATATATTTT.

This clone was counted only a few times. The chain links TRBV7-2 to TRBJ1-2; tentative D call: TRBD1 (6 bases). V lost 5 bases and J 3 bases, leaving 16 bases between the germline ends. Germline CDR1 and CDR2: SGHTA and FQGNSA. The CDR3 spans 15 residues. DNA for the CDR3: TGTGCCAGCAGCCCCTATAGTCAGGGGCACTATGGCTACACCTTC. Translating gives CASSPYSQGHYGYTF.